A single sample is the source of the 20 T cell receptor beta chains below, sequenced in a study of blood T cell repertoires in COVID-19. TCRdb keeps only in-frame clones here, not all; method: immunoSEQ multiplex PCR. The sample shows some 300,000 clones, 70% to 90% of them seen only once. Specimen: peripheral blood. The receptors were gathered from a woman in her seventies with COVID-19, enrolled during active disease.

The CDR3 sequence: CASSLRTVLSTGELFF. DNA for the CDR3: TGTGCCAGTAGTCTAAGGACAGTCTTAAGCACCGGGGAGCTGTTTTTT. V usage is TRBV19 and J usage is TRBJ2-2, with D tentatively TRBD1 (6 bases). V lost 5 bases and J 4 bases, leaving 17 bases between the germline ends. CDR1 is LNHDA and CDR2 is SQIVND in the germline V gene (reference sequence). This CDR3 has 16 residues.

The rearrangement links TRBV9 to TRBJ2-7; maybe TRBD2 (5 bases). V lost 0 bases and J lost 3, with 16 bases in between. The CDR3 runs to 16 residues. The germline V gene has CDR1 SGDLS and CDR2 YYNGEE. The DNA for the CDR3 is TGTGCCAGCAGCGTAGTTTTCCGGACGGGGATCTACGAGCAGTACTTC. Protein sequence: CASSVVFRTGIYEQYF.

The J gene is TRBJ2-5, the V gene TRBV7-9; 9 bases align to TRBD2. CDR1 is SEHNR, CDR2 FQNEAQ, per germline (reference sequence). V dropped 5 bases and J dropped 3; count of bases not matched to a gene: 4. This CDR3 region has 14 residues. CDR3 residues: CASSPGLAEETQYF. The CDR3 DNA reads TGTGCCAGCAGCCCGGGACTAGCAGAAGAGACCCAGTACTTC.

This clone was recorded once. The V gene is TRBV28, the J gene TRBJ1-4; 8 bases align to TRBD1. Trimming at V came to 3 bases and at J to 7 bases, leaving 13 bases not matched to a gene. Germline V gene sequence: CDR1 MDHEN, CDR2 SYDVKM. The CDR3 extends over 17 amino acids. The CDR3 protein is CASSFFASGGASEKLFF. Written as DNA, the CDR3 is TGTGCCAGCAGTTTCTTCGCCTCAGGGGGCGCGAGTGAAAAACTGTTTTTT.

The rearrangement joins TRBV7-8 to TRBJ1-3, with D perhaps TRBD1 (5 bases). The CDR3 is 14 residues long. In germline, CDR1 is SGHVS, CDR2 FQNEAQ. The germline V and J ends were trimmed by 5 bases and 0 bases, with 8 bases remaining between them. The CDR3 here is CASSLDSSGNTIYF. The CDR3 DNA is TGTGCCAGCAGCCTCGACAGCTCTGGAAACACCATATATTTT. Looking up the rest from reference TRBV7-8 and TRBJ1-3 gives the full variable domain: GAGVSQSPRYKVAKRGQDVALRCDPISGHVSLFWYQQALGQGPEFLTYFQNEAQLDKSGLPSDRFFAERPEGSVSTLKIQRTQQEDSAVYLCASSLDSSGNTIYFGEGSWLTVV.

The chain recombines TRBV12-3 or TRBV12-4 with TRBJ2-2, with D perhaps TRBD1 (6 bases). Trimming shortened V by 3 bases and J by 8 bases, and 7 bases separated the two germline ends. The CDR3 totals 12 residues. The chain's CDR3 is CASSFGQGELFF. Written as DNA, the CDR3 is TGTGCCAGCAGTTTCGGACAGGGGGAGCTGTTTTTT.

V gene TRBV18 combines with J gene TRBJ2-7; D may be TRBD1 (6 bases). CDR3 length equals 15 residues. The germline V gene encodes CDR1 KGHSH and CDR2 LQKENI. The V end was cut by 2 bases, the J end by 5 bases, with 16 bases between. CDR3 coding DNA: TGTGCCAGCTCACCAGGGCCACAGGGTACCCACGAGCAGTACTTC. Translation gives CASSPGPQGTHEQYF.

The chain is built from TRBV24-1 and TRBJ2-1; TRBD2 matches at 8 bases. V was clipped by 4 bases and J by 8 bases; unmatched bases: 9. The CDR3 totals 15 residues. Germline values: CDR1 KGHDR, CDR2 SFDVKD. In nucleotides, the CDR3 is TGTGCCACCAGTGACCCCCGGGGGGGCGGCGATGAGCAGTTCTTC. This codes for CATSDPRGGGDEQFF.

This clone occurred once. V and J are TRBV5-1 and TRBJ1-3; no firm D call. The CDR3 spans 14 residues. Germline V gene sequence: CDR1 SGHRS, CDR2 YFSETQ. The V end lost 2 bases, the J end lost 0 bases, and 6 bases lay between the germline ends. In DNA form, the CDR3 reads TGCGCCAGCAGCTTCGACTCCTCTGGAAACACCATATATTTT. Its protein is CASSFDSSGNTIYF.

The chain couples TRBV5-1 to TRBJ2-1; 8 bases match TRBD2. Unmatched junction bases numbered 2, after V lost 6 bases and J lost 3 bases. CDR3 length: 13 amino acids. Germline assignment: CDR1 SGHRS and CDR2 YFSETQ. CDR3 amino acids: CASNAGGYNEQFF. The CDR3 DNA sequence: TGCGCCAGCAACGCGGGGGGCTACAATGAGCAGTTCTTC.

This clone appeared a few times. One end of the junction does not line up with germline, which may come from a read error. The gene calls are TRBV2 and TRBJ1-5; 11 nucleotides line up with TRBD1. The CDR3 has 14 amino acids. Germline CDR1 reads SNHLY; CDR2 reads FYNNEI. The DNA for the CDR3 is TGTGCAAGCATGGGGGACAGGGGGAGGGAGCCCCAGCATTTT. This encodes CASMGDRGREPQHF.

The table lists this clone with a few counts. CDR3 DNA: TGTGCCAGCAGTGAGAGGGTAGCTGAAGCTTTCTTT. It translates to CASSERVAEAFF. J is TRBJ1-1 and V is TRBV2; no definite D call. The V end was cut by 3 bases, the J end by 6 bases, with 8 bases between. The CDR3 sequence is 12 residues long. Germline loops: CDR1 SNHLY, CDR2 FYNNEI.

The chain couples TRBV27 to TRBJ2-5, with TRBD1 identical over 7 bases. V was pared by 3 bases and J by 4 bases, with 2 bases of the junction left unmatched. Looked up from germline, CDR1 is MNHEY and CDR2 is SMNVEV (reference sequence). This CDR3 spans 13 amino acids. CDR3 nucleotide sequence: TGTGCCAGCAGTTTCCGACAGGGAGAGACCCAGTACTTC. It yields the protein CASSFRQGETQYF.

This chain joins TRBV5-1 and TRBJ1-5; D is possibly TRBD1 (5 bases). The CDR3 contains 15 residues. Trimming took off 0 bases at V and 3 bases at J, with 10 bases between the two ends. Germline lookup yields CDR1 SGHRS and CDR2 YFSETQ. The CDR3 DNA is TGCGCCAGCAGCTTGGGCGACAGCCCCAATCAGCCCCAGCATTTT. It encodes CASSLGDSPNQPQHF.

V usage is TRBV19 and J usage is TRBJ2-5; the D gene is possibly TRBD2 (6 bases). CDR1 is LNHDA, CDR2 SQIVND, per germline (reference sequence). This CDR3 contains 13 residues. The V gene lost 3 bases and the J gene lost 4 bases, with 9 bases spanning the gap. The CDR3 here is CASSIGRIETQYF. CDR3 nucleotide sequence: TGTGCCAGTAGTATTGGGAGGATAGAGACCCAGTACTTC.

The gene calls are TRBV12-2 and TRBJ1-2; the table assigns TRBD1, which was not confirmed against the DNA. TRBV12-2 is termed a pseudogene. The CDR3 sequence is 17 residues long. DNA of the CDR3: TGTGCAAGTCGCCCATCTCAGACAGGGGCAATTAACTATGGCTACACCTTC. The encoded protein is CASRPSQTGAINYGYTF.

This clone came up a few times. The chain carries TRBV6-5 and TRBJ1-2; 12 positions match TRBD1. There are 14 residues in the CDR3. V was clipped by 7 bases and J by 6 bases; unmatched bases: 6. The germline CDR1 and CDR2 sequences are MNHEY and SVGAGI. The CDR3 sequence is CASIKGDRGHGYTF. CDR3 in DNA: TGTGCCAGCATCAAGGGGGACAGGGGGCATGGCTACACCTTC.

The V gene is TRBV4-1, the J gene TRBJ2-1; 8 bases fit TRBD1. The CDR3 runs to 16 residues. With V trimmed by 6 bases and J by 8 bases, 15 bases remained unmatched. Germline values: CDR1 MGHRA, CDR2 YSYEKL. CDR3: CASSYRQGQARDEQFF. DNA of the CDR3: TGCGCCAGCAGTTATCGACAGGGGCAGGCTAGGGATGAGCAGTTCTTC.

CDR3 sequence (DNA): TGCGCCAGCAGCTCCGACTTTCCCTACGAGCAGTACTTC. Its protein is CASSSDFPYEQYF. The chain couples TRBV5-1 to TRBJ2-7; D call uncertain. The CDR3 covers 13 residues. From germline, CDR1 is SGHRS and CDR2 YFSETQ. Trimming removed 3 bases from V and 2 bases from J, with 9 bases in between. The variable domain in full, completed from reference TRBV5-1 and TRBJ2-7, reads KAGVTQTPRYLIKTRGQQVTLSCSPISGHRSVSWYQQTPGQGLQFLFEYFSETQRNKGNFPGRFSGRQFSNSRSEMNVSTLELGDSALYLCASSSDFPYEQYFGPGTRLTVT.

This rearrangement joins TRBV7-2 to TRBJ1-5; no clear D gene. The V end lost 1 base, the J end lost 3 bases, and 10 bases lay between the germline ends. The CDR3 spans 15 residues. Germline V gene lookup returns CDR1 SGHTA and CDR2 FQGNSA. The CDR3 protein is CASSLEPRVNQPQHF. The DNA of the CDR3 is TGTGCCAGCAGCTTAGAACCGAGGGTCAATCAGCCCCAGCATTTT. Filled out from reference TRBV7-2 and TRBJ1-5, the complete variable domain reads GAGVSQSPSNKVTEKGKDVELRCDPISGHTALYWYRQSLGQGLEFLIYFQGNSAPDKSGLPSDRFSAERTGGSVSTLTIQRTQQEDSAVYLCASSLEPRVNQPQHFGDGTRLSIL.